Detailed here is one TCR beta chain. Its antigen remains unknown. Researchers prepared the TCRbeta library using unique molecular identifiers, the study reports. TCRdb fed the PCR reads into MiXCR, producing one record per CDR3 protein. The top ten clones hold 25% to 35% of a sample with about 980,000 distinct CDR3 sequences, around 30% of them seen once. This sample stems from a study of T-cell reconstitution after alpha-beta-depleted transplantation in children. Between the trimmed V and J ends, which lost 1 base and 3 bases, there was a span of 16 bases. The CDR3 covers 16 residues. Study observations and caveats: A year had passed since transplant, and T-cell counts and diversity by then came mostly from newly produced T cells. Approximately two months post-transplant, alpha-beta T cells reportedly originated from several hundred expanded graft clones.

This chain connects TRBV12-3 or TRBV12-4 to TRBJ2-7; tentatively, D is TRBD1 or TRBD2 (5 bases each). The source was PBMCs, mostly from graft donor cells, collected 360 days after TCRalphabeta/CD19-depleted stem cell transplant. This sequence originates from a boy under three years old who had a stem cell transplant for SCID, so the T cells may come from the graft donor. CDR3 region: CASSLENPGRGYEQYF. CDR3 DNA: TGTGCCAGCAGTTTAGAGAACCCGGGACGGGGCTACGAGCAGTACTTC.